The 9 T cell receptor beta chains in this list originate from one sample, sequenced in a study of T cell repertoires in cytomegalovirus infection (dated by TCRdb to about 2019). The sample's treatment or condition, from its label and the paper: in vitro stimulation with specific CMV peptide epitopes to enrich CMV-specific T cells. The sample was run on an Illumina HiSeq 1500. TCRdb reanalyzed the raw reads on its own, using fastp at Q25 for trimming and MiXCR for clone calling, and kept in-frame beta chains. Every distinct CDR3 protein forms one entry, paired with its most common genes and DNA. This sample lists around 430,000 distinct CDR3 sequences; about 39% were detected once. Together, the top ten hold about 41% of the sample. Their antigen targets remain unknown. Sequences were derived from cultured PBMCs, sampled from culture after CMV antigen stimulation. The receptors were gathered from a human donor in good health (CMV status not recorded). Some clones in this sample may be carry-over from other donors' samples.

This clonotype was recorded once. The CDR3 protein is CASSFFLPQETQYF. The CDR3 DNA sequence: TGTGCCAGCAGCTTCTTCTTGCCCCAAGAGACCCAGTACTTC. The chain combines TRBV5-5 with TRBJ2-5; D remains ambiguous. The CDR3 extends over 14 amino acids. V lost 2 bases to trimming and J lost 1 base, with 9 bases between them. Germline V gene lookup returns CDR1 SGHKS and CDR2 YYEKEE (reference sequence).

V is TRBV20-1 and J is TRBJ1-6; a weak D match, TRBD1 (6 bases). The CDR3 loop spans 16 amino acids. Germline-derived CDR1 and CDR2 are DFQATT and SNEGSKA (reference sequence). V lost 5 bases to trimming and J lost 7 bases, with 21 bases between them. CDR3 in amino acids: CSALVAGQSRNSPLHF. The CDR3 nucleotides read TGCAGTGCTTTGGTCGCAGGACAGTCGCGAAATTCACCCCTCCACTTT.

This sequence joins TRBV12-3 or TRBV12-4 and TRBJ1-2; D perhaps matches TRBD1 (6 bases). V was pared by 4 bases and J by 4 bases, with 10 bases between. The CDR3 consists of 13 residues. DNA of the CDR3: TGTGCCAGCAGTTCAGGGGCTGGCTATGGCTACACCTTC. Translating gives CASSSGAGYGYTF.

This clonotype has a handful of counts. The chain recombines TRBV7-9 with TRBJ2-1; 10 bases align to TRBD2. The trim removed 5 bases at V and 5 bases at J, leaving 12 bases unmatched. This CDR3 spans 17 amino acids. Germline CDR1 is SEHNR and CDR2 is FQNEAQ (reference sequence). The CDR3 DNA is TGTGCCAGCAGCGCCACGCTGGGACTAGCGTCCCACAATGAGCAGTTCTTC. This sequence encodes CASSATLGLASHNEQFF.

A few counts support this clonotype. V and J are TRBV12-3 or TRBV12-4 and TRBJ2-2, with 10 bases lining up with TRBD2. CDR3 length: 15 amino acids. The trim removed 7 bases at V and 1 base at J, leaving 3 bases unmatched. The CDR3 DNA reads TGTGCCAGCACCGTAGCGGGGGGGAACACCGGGGAGCTGTTTTTT. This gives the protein CASTVAGGNTGELFF.

The CDR3 DNA sequence: TGCAGTGCTAGATCTGGCCCTGGCTCTGGAAACACCATATATTTT. It specifies CSARSGPGSGNTIYF. The rearrangement uses TRBV20-1 and TRBJ1-3, with D unclear. This CDR3 contains 15 residues. With 2 bases removed from V and 0 bases from J, the gap between germline ends came to 11 bases. Germline CDR1 reads DFQATT; CDR2 reads SNEGSKA (reference sequence).

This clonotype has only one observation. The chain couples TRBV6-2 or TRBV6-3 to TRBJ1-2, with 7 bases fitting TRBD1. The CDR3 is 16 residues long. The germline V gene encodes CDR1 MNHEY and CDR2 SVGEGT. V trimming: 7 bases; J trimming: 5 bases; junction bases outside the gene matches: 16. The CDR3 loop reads CASTDPPGQHPYGYTF. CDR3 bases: TGTGCCAGCACCGACCCGCCGGGACAGCACCCTTATGGCTACACCTTC.

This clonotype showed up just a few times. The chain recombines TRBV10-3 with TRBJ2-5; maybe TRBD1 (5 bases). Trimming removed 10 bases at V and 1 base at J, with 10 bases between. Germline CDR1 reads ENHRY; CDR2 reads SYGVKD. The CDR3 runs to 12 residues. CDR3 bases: TGTGCCAGCAAGGGGATCCAAGAGACCCAGTACTTC. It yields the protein CASKGIQETQYF.

CDR3 in amino acids: CASSLGLVGEQYF. DNA for the CDR3: TGTGCCAGCAGCTTGGGACTAGTCGGCGAGCAGTACTTC. This chain uses TRBV7-6 with TRBJ2-7; 8 bases line up with TRBD2. J gave up 6 bases and V 3 bases, and 4 bases lay outside the gene matches. The CDR3 contains 13 residues. Germline values: CDR1 SGHVS, CDR2 FNYEAQ.